The text below deals with one TCR beta chain. Its antigen is not identified. This sample stems from a study of shared clonotypes between healthy human individuals. As for the study in general: Researchers drew samples from two women and a few men aged 18 to 49.

Deletions cut 3 bases from V and 3 bases from J, with 4 bases between. The CDR3 is 12 amino acids. Germline CDR1 is SNHLY and CDR2 is FYNNEI. Using immunoSEQ multiplex PCR, the repertoire was profiled, and TCRdb retains in-frame clones only, with some absent. The sample yields approximately 2.4 million clones, around 95% seen once. The study, taken as a whole, reports: Sampling included only blood; tissue repertoires likely differ. What naive subsets generally showed was a larger estimated richness than memory subsets showed.

V and J are TRBV2 and TRBJ2-3, with unresolved D. This TCR came from a man younger than 30 in good health. The sequencing input was naive CD4+ T cells sorted from blood. Subset given: CD45RA+ positively selected. The CDR3 region has the DNA TGTGCCAGCAGTGAGGAAACAGATACGCAGTATTTT. Amino acids: CASSEETDTQYF.